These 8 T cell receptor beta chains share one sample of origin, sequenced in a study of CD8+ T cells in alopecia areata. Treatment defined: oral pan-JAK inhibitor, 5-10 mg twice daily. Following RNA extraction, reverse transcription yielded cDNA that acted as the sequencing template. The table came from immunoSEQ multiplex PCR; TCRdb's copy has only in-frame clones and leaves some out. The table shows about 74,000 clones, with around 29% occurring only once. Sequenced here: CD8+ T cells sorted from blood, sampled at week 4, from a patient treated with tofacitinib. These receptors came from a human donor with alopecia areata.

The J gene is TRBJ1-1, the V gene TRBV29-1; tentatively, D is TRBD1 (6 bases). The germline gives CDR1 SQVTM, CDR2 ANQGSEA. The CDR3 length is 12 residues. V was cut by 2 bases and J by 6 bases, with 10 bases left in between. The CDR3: CSVETGKAEAFF. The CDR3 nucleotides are TGCAGCGTTGAAACAGGGAAGGCTGAAGCTTTCTTT.

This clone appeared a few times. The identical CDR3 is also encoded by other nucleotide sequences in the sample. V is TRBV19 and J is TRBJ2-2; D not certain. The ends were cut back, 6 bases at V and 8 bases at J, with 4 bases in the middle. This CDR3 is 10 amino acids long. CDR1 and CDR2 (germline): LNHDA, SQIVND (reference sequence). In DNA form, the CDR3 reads TGTGCCAGTAGCGCGGGGGAGCTGTTTTTT. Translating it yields CASSAGELFF.

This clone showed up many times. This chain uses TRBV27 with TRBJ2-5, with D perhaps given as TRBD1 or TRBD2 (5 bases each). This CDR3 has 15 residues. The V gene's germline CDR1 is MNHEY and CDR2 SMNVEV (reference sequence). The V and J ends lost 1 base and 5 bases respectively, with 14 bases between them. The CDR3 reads CASSLFGTSGETQYF. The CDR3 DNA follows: TGTGCCAGCAGTTTATTCGGGACGTCGGGGGAGACCCAGTACTTC.

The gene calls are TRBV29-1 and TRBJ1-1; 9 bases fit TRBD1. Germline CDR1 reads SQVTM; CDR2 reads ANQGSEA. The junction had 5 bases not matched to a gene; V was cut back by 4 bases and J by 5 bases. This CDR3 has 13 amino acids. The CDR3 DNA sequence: TGCAGCGTTGGGACAGGGGTTACGACTGAAGCTTTCTTT. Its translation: CSVGTGVTTEAFF.

CDR3 sequence reads: CASSPGTGGGQPQHF. The DNA for the CDR3 is TGTGCCAGTAGCCCCGGGACAGGGGGTGGGCAGCCCCAGCATTTT. The V call is TRBV19, the J call TRBJ1-5; the match to TRBD1 covers 11 bases. This CDR3 has 15 amino acids. Germline CDR1 is LNHDA and CDR2 is SQIVND (reference sequence). Germline trimming cut 6 bases from V and 7 bases from J; bases unmatched to any gene: 8.

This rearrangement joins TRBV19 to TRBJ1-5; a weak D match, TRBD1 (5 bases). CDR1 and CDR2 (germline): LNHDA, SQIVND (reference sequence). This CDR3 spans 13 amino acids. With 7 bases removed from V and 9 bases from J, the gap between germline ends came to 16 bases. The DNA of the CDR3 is TGTGCCAGTAATCCCAGGGAGGGGTGGCCCCAGCATTTT. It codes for CASNPREGWPQHF.

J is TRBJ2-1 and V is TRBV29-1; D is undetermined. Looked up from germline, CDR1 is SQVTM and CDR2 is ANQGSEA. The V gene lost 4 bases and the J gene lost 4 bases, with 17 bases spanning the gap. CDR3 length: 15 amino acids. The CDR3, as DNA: TGCAGCGTTGCCCTACTCGGGTCAGCATACAATGAGCAGTTCTTC. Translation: CSVALLGSAYNEQFF.

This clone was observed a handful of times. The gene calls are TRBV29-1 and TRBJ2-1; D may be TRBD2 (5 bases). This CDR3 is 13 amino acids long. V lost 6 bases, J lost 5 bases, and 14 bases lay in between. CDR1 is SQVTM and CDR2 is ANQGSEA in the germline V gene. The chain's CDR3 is CSVNPRGNNEQFF. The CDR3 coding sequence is TGCAGCGTAAACCCCCGAGGGAACAATGAGCAGTTCTTC.